Below are 31 T cell receptor beta chains sequenced from a single sample in a study of T cell changes during pregnancy in multiple sclerosis. The repertoire was sequenced with immunoSEQ multiplex PCR; TCRdb's copy has only in-frame clones and lacks some. This table holds about 99,000 clones, roughly 93% found once. The starting material was peripheral blood, obtained after pregnancy. The receptors were gathered from a female donor with multiple sclerosis, enrolled in a pregnancy study.

This clone was recorded only once. This chain joins TRBV6-6 and TRBJ1-1; 8 nucleotides match TRBD1. This CDR3 spans 14 amino acids. The V and J ends lost 5 bases and 6 bases, in that order; junction bases with no gene match: 8. The germline gives CDR1 MNHNY, CDR2 SVGAGI (reference sequence). Written as DNA, the CDR3 is TGTGCCAGCAGTGCAGGGGGCCGGGGTGCTGAAGCTTTCTTT. It is translated as CASSAGGRGAEAFF.

This clone was found once. CDR3 region: CASSRGLAGLYNEQFF. CDR3 DNA sequence: TGTGCCAGCAGCAGAGGACTAGCGGGACTCTACAATGAGCAGTTCTTC. The genes are TRBV11-2 and TRBJ2-1, with 12 bases that match TRBD2. Germline V gene sequence: CDR1 SGHAT, CDR2 FQNNGV. The ends lost 5 bases at V and 3 bases at J; junction bases unmatched: 5. The CDR3 has 16 amino acids.

V is TRBV15 and J is TRBJ1-1, with D unresolved. V lost 1 base and J lost 6, with 12 bases in between. Germline values: CDR1 LNHNV, CDR2 YYDKDF (reference sequence). The CDR3 covers 14 residues. CDR3 sequence (DNA): TGTGCCACCAGCAGAGGGGCCGGGGAGGCTGAAGCTTTCTTT. Translated, it gives CATSRGAGEAEAFF. Full variable domain (outside the CDR3, taken from reference TRBV15 and TRBJ1-1): DAMVIQNPRYQVTQFGKPVTLSCSQTLNHNVMYWYQQKSSQAPKLLFHYYDKDFNNEADTPDNFQSRRPNTSFCFLDIRSPGLGDTAMYLCATSRGAGEAEAFFGQGTRLTVV.

The V gene is TRBV7-9, the J gene TRBJ2-7; maybe TRBD2 (5 bases). The CDR3 has 15 residues. Between the trimmed V and J ends, which lost 0 bases and 4 bases, there was a span of 13 bases. Germline assignment: CDR1 SEHNR and CDR2 FQNEAQ (reference sequence). The CDR3 protein is CASSLAYPGRYEQYF. CDR3 in DNA: TGTGCCAGCAGCTTAGCCTATCCGGGAAGGTACGAGCAGTACTTC.

The CDR3: CASSPRDRLGANVLTF. CDR3 DNA: TGTGCCAGCAGCCCTCGGGACAGATTAGGGGCCAACGTCCTGACTTTC. The rearrangement joins TRBV7-8 to TRBJ2-6; TRBD1 matches 7 bases. The V gene's germline CDR1 is SGHVS and CDR2 FQNEAQ. The CDR3 length is 16 residues. Unmatched junction bases numbered 8, after V lost 5 bases and J lost 4 bases.

The rearrangement uses TRBV15 and TRBJ1-4; perhaps TRBD1 as D (5 bases). The CDR3 is 15 amino acids. Germline values: CDR1 LNHNV, CDR2 YYDKDF (reference sequence). The germline V and J ends were trimmed by 1 base and 6 bases, with 12 bases remaining between them. Here the CDR3 reads CATSRVQGDHEKLFF. CDR3 nucleotide sequence: TGTGCCACCAGCAGAGTTCAGGGTGACCATGAAAAACTGTTTTTT. Looking up the rest from reference TRBV15 and TRBJ1-4 gives the full variable domain: DAMVIQNPRYQVTQFGKPVTLSCSQTLNHNVMYWYQQKSSQAPKLLFHYYDKDFNNEADTPDNFQSRRPNTSFCFLDIRSPGLGDTAMYLCATSRVQGDHEKLFFGSGTQLSVL.

V and J are TRBV18 and TRBJ1-5; no definite D call. This CDR3 is 15 amino acids long. Trimming shortened V by 2 bases and J by 0 bases, and 8 bases separated the two germline ends. CDR1 is KGHSH, CDR2 LQKENI, per germline. CDR3 sequence (DNA): TGTGCCAGCTCACCAGGTGCCTATAGCAATCAGCCCCAGCATTTT. It yields the protein CASSPGAYSNQPQHF.

The chain carries TRBV29-1 and TRBJ2-5, with D perhaps matching TRBD1 (6 bases). This CDR3 is 12 amino acids long. CDR1 SQVTM and CDR2 ANQGSEA come from the germline V gene. V gave up 4 bases and J gave up 5 bases, with 11 bases separating them. The CDR3 loop is CSVGTGMETQYF. CDR3 nucleotides: TGCAGCGTTGGTACAGGGATGGAGACCCAGTACTTC. Complete variable domain (other parts from reference TRBV29-1 and TRBJ2-5): SAVISQKPSRDICQRGTSLTIQCQVDSQVTMMFWYRQQPGQSLTLIATANQGSEATYESGFVIDKFPISRPNLTFSTLTVSNMSPEDSSIYLCSVGTGMETQYFGPGTRLLVL.

The rearrangement uses TRBV27 and TRBJ2-5; 8 nucleotides align to TRBD1. J was trimmed by 2 bases and V by 4 bases; bases with no gene match: 6. The CDR3 is made up of 15 amino acids. Germline V gives CDR1 MNHEY, CDR2 SMNVEV (reference sequence). CDR3 residues: CASSSGTGPQETQYF. DNA of the CDR3: TGTGCCAGCAGTTCCGGGACAGGACCACAAGAGACCCAGTACTTC.

V is TRBV5-8 and J is TRBJ2-1, with TRBD2 identical over 8 bases. V lost 3 bases, J lost 10 bases, and 6 bases stayed unmatched. This CDR3 is 13 amino acids long. The germline gives CDR1 SGHTS, CDR2 YDEGEE. DNA of the CDR3: TGTGCCAGCAGCTCGGGACTAGGGAGAGAGCAGTTCTTC. It is translated as CASSSGLGREQFF.

The CDR3 DNA is TGTGCCAGCGGGGCAGGTTGGACGGACGAGCAGTACTTC. It yields the protein CASGAGWTDEQYF. V and J are TRBV2 and TRBJ2-7; possibly TRBD1 for D (5 bases). The length of the CDR3 is 13 residues. The germline V gene encodes CDR1 SNHLY and CDR2 FYNNEI. The V and J ends lost 8 bases and 5 bases respectively, with 16 bases between them. The variable domain in full, with the rest retrieved from reference TRBV2 and TRBJ2-7, is EPEVTQTPSHQVTQMGQEVILRCVPISNHLYFYWYRQILGQKVEFLVSFYNNEISEKSEIFDDQFSVERPDGSNFTLKIRSTKLEDSAMYFCASGAGWTDEQYFGPGTRLTVT.

V and J are TRBV6-5 and TRBJ2-2; no reliable D call. Trimming left V 6 bases short and J 1 base short, with 9 bases between. CDR1 is MNHEY and CDR2 is SVGAGI in the germline V gene. This CDR3 is built from 14 residues. The chain's CDR3 is CASSLRGNTGELFF. The CDR3 region has the DNA TGTGCCAGCAGCCTACGTGGGAACACCGGGGAGCTGTTTTTT.

The CDR3 spells CASSEGLAGGSYNEQFF. CDR3 in DNA: TGCGCCAGCAGCGAAGGACTAGCGGGGGGAAGCTACAATGAGCAGTTCTTC. This sequence joins TRBV5-1 and TRBJ2-1; 14 bases agree with TRBD2. Germline V lookup: CDR1 SGHRS, CDR2 YFSETQ. V dropped 4 bases and J dropped 3; count of bases not matched to a gene: 6. The CDR3 sequence is 17 residues long.

The chain carries TRBV7-2 and TRBJ1-2, with D unclear. Trimming took 2 bases from V and 5 from J, leaving 6 bases between them. Germline V lookup: CDR1 SGHTA, CDR2 FQGNSA. The CDR3 runs to 12 residues. The CDR3 loop is CASSLLRYGYTF. CDR3 sequence (DNA): TGTGCCAGCAGCTTATTACGGTATGGCTACACCTTC.

The genes are TRBV7-2 and TRBJ1-2; 7 bases match TRBD1. V shed 4 bases, J shed 0 bases, and the junction held 5 bases outside the gene matches. CDR3 length: 15 amino acids. Germline CDR1 and CDR2: SGHTA and FQGNSA. The CDR3 loop is CASSSRQGSNYGYTF. CDR3 in DNA: TGTGCCAGCAGCTCACGACAGGGTTCTAACTATGGCTACACCTTC.

The chain couples TRBV11-2 to TRBJ1-4; TRBD1 is a possible D gene (6 bases). V was clipped by 5 bases and J by 13 bases, with 17 bases between them. The CDR3 is 13 amino acids. Germline V gene lookup returns CDR1 SGHAT and CDR2 FQNNGV. The CDR3 bases are TGTGCCAGCAGCGTAGTACCGGGACATCGACTGTTTTTT. It codes for CASSVVPGHRLFF.

DNA of the CDR3: TGCGCCAGCAGCTACGGGCTCAGAGCGGGCCTTTCCTACAATGAGCAGTTCTTC. Its translation: CASSYGLRAGLSYNEQFF. The V gene is TRBV5-1, the J gene TRBJ2-1, with D possibly being TRBD2 (6 bases). The CDR3 loop spans 18 amino acids. V gave up 3 bases and J gave up 1 base, with 20 bases separating them. The germline V gene encodes CDR1 SGHRS and CDR2 YFSETQ. Filled out from reference TRBV5-1 and TRBJ2-1, the complete variable domain reads KAGVTQTPRYLIKTRGQQVTLSCSPISGHRSVSWYQQTPGQGLQFLFEYFSETQRNKGNFPGRFSGRQFSNSRSEMNVSTLELGDSALYLCASSYGLRAGLSYNEQFFGPGTRLTVL.

The rearrangement uses TRBV7-2 and TRBJ2-7; weak D call: TRBD1 (6 bases). The V gene's germline CDR1 is SGHTA and CDR2 FQGNSA. V lost 8 bases, J lost 2 bases, and 19 bases lay in between. This CDR3 region has 15 residues. DNA for the CDR3: TGTGCCAGCTCCATCCGGGGCAGGGGACCCTACGAGCAGTACTTC. It specifies CASSIRGRGPYEQYF.

CDR3 sequence (DNA): TGTGCCAGCAGCTTACAGGGGGCGAACACCGGGGAGCTGTTTTTT. Translated: CASSLQGANTGELFF. J is TRBJ2-2 and V is TRBV7-8; 7 bases are a match to TRBD1. Germline trimming cut 2 bases from V and 0 bases from J; bases unmatched to any gene: 0. The CDR3 covers 15 residues. The germline V gene encodes CDR1 SGHVS and CDR2 FQNEAQ.

V and J are TRBV11-2 and TRBJ2-7, with TRBD2 matching over 10 bases. The CDR3 is 16 residues long. Trimming cost V 5 bases and J 5 bases; bases outside gene matches: 12. The germline V gene encodes CDR1 SGHAT and CDR2 FQNNGV. The CDR3 coding sequence is TGTGCCAGCAGCCCCCTGGGGGCAGCGGGGGGGAACGAGCAGTACTTC. This encodes CASSPLGAAGGNEQYF.

This clone was recorded only once. The chain couples TRBV6-5 to TRBJ2-7; maybe TRBD1 (5 bases). Trimming took 1 base from V and 5 from J, leaving 12 bases between them. CDR3 length equals 14 residues. Germline CDR1 is MNHEY and CDR2 is SVGAGI. CDR3 amino acids: CASSYLGDADEQYF. CDR3 DNA sequence: TGTGCCAGCAGTTACTTAGGGGATGCGGACGAGCAGTACTTC.

This clone was observed once. The J gene is TRBJ2-7, the V gene TRBV28, with D maybe TRBD2 (7 bases). Germline CDR1 MDHEN, CDR2 SYDVKM. CDR3 length: 16 residues. V shed 2 bases and J shed 4 bases, with 18 bases lying between them. The DNA of the CDR3 is TGTGCCAGCAGTTTACCGTACCAGGGAGGGGGTTACGAGCAGTACTTC. Protein sequence: CASSLPYQGGGYEQYF.

The chain carries TRBV4-2 and TRBJ2-7; D might be TRBD1 (5 bases). V shed 1 base and J shed 0 bases, with 7 bases lying between them. The CDR3 has 14 amino acids. Looked up from germline, CDR1 is LGHNA and CDR2 is YNFKEQ. The chain's CDR3 is CASSQGDSSYEQYF. The DNA for the CDR3 is TGTGCCAGCAGCCAAGGTGACAGCTCCTACGAGCAGTACTTC.

This chain joins TRBV11-2 and TRBJ2-2, with a tentative D call TRBD2 (6 bases). From germline, CDR1 is SGHAT and CDR2 FQNNGV. Trimming shortened V by 1 base and J by 4 bases, and 10 bases separated the two germline ends. The length of the CDR3 is 15 residues. The CDR3 coding sequence is TGTGCCAGCAGCTTAGTGCTAGCGAGCACCGGGGAGCTGTTTTTT. Translation gives CASSLVLASTGELFF.

The gene calls are TRBV27 and TRBJ1-4; possibly TRBD1 for D (5 bases). Trimming cost V 8 bases and J 4 bases, with 14 bases left between them. Germline loops: CDR1 MNHEY, CDR2 SMNVEV (reference sequence). The CDR3 runs to 14 residues. The CDR3 spells CASGVRGGNEKLFF. The CDR3 DNA is TGTGCCAGCGGTGTACGGGGGGGTAATGAAAAACTGTTTTTT. The variable domain in full, completed from reference TRBV27 and TRBJ1-4, reads EAQVTQNPRYLITVTGKKLTVTCSQNMNHEYMSWYRQDPGLGLRQIYYSMNVEVTDKGDVPEGYKVSRKEKRNFPLILESPSPNQTSLYFCASGVRGGNEKLFFGSGTQLSVL.

V gene TRBV5-4 combines with J gene TRBJ2-1; maybe TRBD2 (5 bases). CDR3 length equals 15 residues. The germline gives CDR1 SGHNT, CDR2 YYREEE (reference sequence). V lost 4 bases to trimming and J lost 0 bases, with 11 bases between them. This CDR3 reads CASSRDYSSYNEQFF. The CDR3 bases are TGTGCCAGCAGCAGAGACTACAGCTCCTACAATGAGCAGTTCTTC. The variable domain in full, with the rest retrieved from reference TRBV5-4 and TRBJ2-1, is ETGVTQSPTHLIKTRGQQVTLRCSSQSGHNTVSWYQQALGQGPQFIFQYYREEENGRGNFPPRFSGLQFPNYSSELNVNALELDDSALYLCASSRDYSSYNEQFFGPGTRLTVL.

The chain links TRBV5-5 to TRBJ1-5; TRBD1 matches at 10 bases. The germline CDR1 and CDR2 sequences are SGHKS and YYEKEE (reference sequence). The CDR3 is 15 amino acids. V trimming: 3 bases; J trimming: 4 bases; junction bases outside the gene matches: 4. CDR3 in DNA: TGTGCCAGCAGCTACCGGGACAGGGGAAATCAGCCCCAGCATTTT. Residues: CASSYRDRGNQPQHF.

The chain recombines TRBV2 with TRBJ2-1; D perhaps matches TRBD2 (6 bases). CDR1 is SNHLY and CDR2 is FYNNEI in the germline V gene. V lost 3 bases and J lost 0, with 12 bases in between. The CDR3 is 16 residues long. CDR3 loop: CASSEEGRFSYNEQFF. The CDR3 DNA follows: TGTGCCAGCAGTGAGGAGGGGCGATTCTCCTACAATGAGCAGTTCTTC.

The chain joins TRBV7-3 to TRBJ2-3, with 13 bases matching TRBD2. J gave up 2 bases and V 5 bases, and 4 bases lay outside the gene matches. Germline CDR1 and CDR2: SGHTA and FQGTGA. This CDR3 comprises 16 residues. The CDR3 spells CASSPGLAGITDTQYF. Written as DNA, the CDR3 is TGTGCCAGCAGCCCGGGACTAGCGGGAATCACAGATACGCAGTATTTT.

In its sample, this clone was seen a few times. The rearrangement joins TRBV16 to TRBJ1-1, with a tentative D call TRBD1 (5 bases). The length of the CDR3 is 14 residues. CDR1 and CDR2 from the germline V gene are KGHSY and FQNENV. The V gene lost 5 bases and the J gene lost 2 bases, with 12 bases spanning the gap. The CDR3, as DNA: TGTGCCAGCAGCTCTCGGGGGGAAAACACTGAAGCTTTCTTT. Protein product: CASSSRGENTEAFF. The whole variable domain, remainder taken from reference TRBV16 and TRBJ1-1, is GEEVAQTPKHLVRGEGQKAKLYCAPIKGHSYVFWYQQVLKNEFKFLISFQNENVFDETGMPKERFSAKCLPNSPCSLEIQATKLEDSAVYFCASSSRGENTEAFFGQGTRLTVV.

The gene calls are TRBV5-1 and TRBJ2-3; TRBD1 matches 7 bases. The CDR3 is 15 residues long. V lost 4 bases and J lost 0; bases outside the gene matches: 5. Germline V gives CDR1 SGHRS, CDR2 YFSETQ. The CDR3, as DNA: TGCGCCAGCAGCCCGCCGGACAGGAGCACAGATACGCAGTATTTT. Protein product: CASSPPDRSTDTQYF.